Each of the 13 T cell receptor beta chains below was sequenced from the same sample in a study of patients and donors after allogeneic stem cell transplantation. TCRdb independently ran MiXCR on the RT-PCR reads; one entry per CDR3 protein. The sample has about 230,000 distinct CDR3 sequences, 14% seen once; the top ten hold around a tenth. The sequencing sample was made of blood, either unsorted or a sorted T cell fraction (not recorded which). These receptors originate from a human donor who was either an allogeneic HSCT recipient or a stem cell or donor lymphocyte infusion donor (not recorded which). It is not recorded whose cells these are; they may come from a transplant donor.

About this clonotype: The junction and the germline gene differ at one end; a read error may be behind it. The rearrangement links TRBV20-1 to TRBJ2-5, with D possibly TRBD1 on 6 matching bases. Per germline, CDR1 DFQATT and CDR2 SNEGSKA (reference sequence). The length of the CDR3 is 13 residues. CDR3 loop: CSAVGATGSGENF. Here the CDR3 DNA reads TGCAGTGCTGTAGGCGCTACAGGGTCCGGCGAGAACTTC.

This clonotype was detected only a few times. The chain combines TRBV7-3 with TRBJ2-7; 7 bases are a match to TRBD2. V shed 0 bases, J shed 5 bases, and the junction held 10 bases outside the gene matches. In germline, CDR1 is SGHTA, CDR2 FQGTGA. The CDR3 sequence is 16 residues long. The CDR3 region has the DNA TGTGCCAGCAGCTTAACCATTGGAAGCGGGAAGAACGAGCAGTACTTC. Protein product: CASSLTIGSGKNEQYF.

This clonotype turned up a few times. This chain links TRBV6-1 with TRBJ1-2; D is unclear. CDR3 length equals 14 residues. Germline loops: CDR1 MNHNS, CDR2 SASEGT. V lost 5 bases to trimming and J lost 4 bases, with 14 bases between them. The CDR3 nucleotides read TGTGCCAGCAGTCATCTAATTGGTGGCTATGGCTACACCTTC. The encoded protein is CASSHLIGGYGYTF.

This clonotype has ten or more counts. The chain has TRBV5-5 and TRBJ1-2, with D unresolved. The germline gives CDR1 SGHKS, CDR2 YYEKEE (reference sequence). Trimming cost V 0 bases and J 4 bases, with 10 bases left between them. This CDR3 spans 14 amino acids. The CDR3 is CASSLAGLAYGYTF. CDR3 coding DNA: TGTGCCAGCAGCTTGGCGGGGTTAGCCTATGGCTACACCTTC.

Comments on this clonotype: One base away lies a much larger clone, so this may be a sequencing read error. The rearrangement uses TRBV3-1 and TRBJ2-7; 8 positions match TRBD2. The CDR3 has 13 residues. Germline loops: CDR1 LGHDT, CDR2 YNNKEL (reference sequence). Germline trimming cut 2 bases from V and 6 bases from J; bases unmatched to any gene: 3. CDR3 loop: CASSQSGSCEQYF. CDR3 DNA sequence: TGTGCCAGCAGCCAAAGCGGGAGCTGCGAGCAGTACTTC.

Many counts were recorded for this clonotype. The chain has TRBV10-3 and TRBJ2-3; a possible D gene is TRBD2 (6 bases). The CDR3 contains 14 residues. CDR1 and CDR2 (germline): ENHRY, SYGVKD. V was shortened by 7 bases and J by 2 bases, with 13 bases between the two germline ends. The CDR3 reads CAIKAGLNTDTQYF. The CDR3 coding sequence is TGTGCCATCAAGGCAGGACTAAACACAGATACGCAGTATTTT.

This clonotype was observed at least ten times. J is TRBJ2-5 and V is TRBV2; maybe TRBD2 (6 bases). Deletions cut 5 bases from V and 6 bases from J, with 10 bases between. CDR1 and CDR2 (germline): SNHLY, FYNNEI. The CDR3 has 12 amino acids. In DNA form, the CDR3 reads TGTGCCAGCAGTTCGGGGGAAAAGACCCAGTACTTC. Encoded protein: CASSSGEKTQYF.

This clonotype is judged medium-sized. V usage is TRBV29-1 and J usage is TRBJ1-2, with D maybe TRBD1 (6 bases). This CDR3 has 13 residues. Trimming left V 7 bases short and J 7 bases short, with 19 bases between. Germline values: CDR1 SQVTM, CDR2 ANQGSEA. As DNA, the CDR3 is TGCAGCGCCGGACAGTTGTCCGATGGTGGCTACACCTTC. Translated: CSAGQLSDGGYTF.

The sample holds a few counts of this clonotype. The rearrangement uses TRBV9 and TRBJ1-2, with D possibly TRBD1 on 6 matching bases. Germline CDR1 reads SGDLS; CDR2 reads YYNGEE. The CDR3 has 14 amino acids. V lost 2 bases and J 4 bases, leaving 12 bases between the germline ends. The CDR3 DNA follows: TGTGCCAGCAGCGTTACAGGGTCAAGCTATGGCTACACCTTC. This sequence encodes CASSVTGSSYGYTF.

This chain joins TRBV19 and TRBJ2-3; D is undetermined. The germline V gene has CDR1 LNHDA and CDR2 SQIVND (reference sequence). V was shortened by 1 base and J by 5 bases, with 10 bases between the two germline ends. This CDR3 contains 14 residues. The CDR3 loop reads CASSIGAPQDTQYF. In DNA, the CDR3 is TGTGCCAGTAGTATAGGCGCCCCGCAAGATACGCAGTATTTT.

J is TRBJ2-3 and V is TRBV23-1; no clear D gene. TRBV23-1 carries the ORF label, with uncertain function. This CDR3 comprises 14 residues. The V and J ends lost 0 bases and 7 bases respectively, with 11 bases between them. The CDR3 is CASSQSLLAHTQYF. The DNA of the CDR3 is TGCGCCAGCAGTCAATCGCTGCTGGCCCATACGCAGTATTTT.

The chain joins TRBV5-1 to TRBJ2-2; possible D gene TRBD2, 6 bases. Trimming took off 4 bases at V and 7 bases at J, with 20 bases between the two ends. The germline gives CDR1 SGHRS, CDR2 YFSETQ. The CDR3 has 16 residues. The CDR3 nucleotides read TGCGCCAGCAGCCCGGAGTGGCGGGGTCAGAGCGGGGAGCTGTTTTTT. Encoded protein: CASSPEWRGQSGELFF.

This clonotype was seen ten or more times. This rearrangement joins TRBV5-1 to TRBJ1-2, with 10 bases lining up with TRBD1. From germline, CDR1 is SGHRS and CDR2 YFSETQ. This CDR3 has 14 residues. V shed 3 bases, J shed 6 bases, and the junction held 5 bases outside the gene matches. The CDR3 spells CASSYSTGGDGYTF. The DNA for the CDR3 is TGCGCCAGCAGCTACTCGACAGGGGGCGATGGCTACACCTTC.